The 2 T cell receptor beta chains listed next were all sequenced from one sample in a study of cytomegalovirus exposure and HLA in healthy donors. Use of 60 Vbeta and 13 Jbeta primers characterized the PCR. Assay used: immunoSEQ multiplex PCR; TCRdb lists only in-frame clones, some missing. Counted here are some 190,000 clones, about four fifths occurring once; the ten biggest clones make up about 1.9%. Sequenced input: PBMCs. The receptor set was obtained from a woman aged 25 to 45 in good health and CMV-seronegative.

This rearrangement joins TRBV7-6 to TRBJ1-6; TRBD1 agrees at 8 bases. Germline lookup yields CDR1 SGHVS and CDR2 FNYEAQ. With 2 bases clipped from V and 6 bases from J, the junction kept 9 bases outside the gene matches. The CDR3 length is 17 residues. In DNA, the CDR3 is TGTGCCAGCAGCTTATCAGTAGGACAGGGCTCTAATTCACCCCTCCACTTT. Protein sequence: CASSLSVGQGSNSPLHF.

The chain uses TRBV5-6 and TRBJ2-5; 13 bases match TRBD2. The CDR3 extends over 18 amino acids. The V segment lost 4 bases and the J segment 2 bases; nucleotides outside the gene matches: 11. Germline CDR1 and CDR2: SGHDT and YYEEEE. CDR3 protein: CASSQTSGGNLPQETQYF. The CDR3, as DNA: TGTGCCAGCAGCCAGACTAGCGGGGGGAACCTCCCTCAAGAGACCCAGTACTTC.